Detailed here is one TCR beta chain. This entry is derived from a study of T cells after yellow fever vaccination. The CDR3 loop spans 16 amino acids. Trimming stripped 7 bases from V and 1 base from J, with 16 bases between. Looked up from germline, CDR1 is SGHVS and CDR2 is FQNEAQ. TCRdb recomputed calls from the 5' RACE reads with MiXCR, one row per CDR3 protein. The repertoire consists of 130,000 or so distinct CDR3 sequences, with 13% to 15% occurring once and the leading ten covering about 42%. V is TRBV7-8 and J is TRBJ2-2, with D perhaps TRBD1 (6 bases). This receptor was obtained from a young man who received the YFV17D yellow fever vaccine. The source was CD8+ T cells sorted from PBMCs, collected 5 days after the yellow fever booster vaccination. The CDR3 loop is CASTPFGQLNTGELFF. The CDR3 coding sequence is TGTGCCAGCACCCCGTTTGGACAGCTGAACACCGGGGAGCTGTTTTTT.